This T cell receptor beta chain is from a study of T cell changes during pregnancy in multiple sclerosis. V shed 4 bases, J shed 6 bases, and the junction held 9 bases outside the gene matches. The CDR3 is 16 amino acids. Looked up from germline, CDR1 is MNHNS and CDR2 is SASEGT. Clones were read by immunoSEQ multiplex PCR, and TCRdb kept only the in-frame ones, dropping some. The repertoire holds 50,000 to 65,000 clones, with 88% as singletons. The rearrangement links TRBV6-1 to TRBJ2-3; 11 positions match TRBD2. This receptor was taken from a female donor with multiple sclerosis, enrolled in a pregnancy study. This specimen was peripheral blood, taken in the first trimester of pregnancy. The CDR3: CASSAPLAGVSDTQYF. As DNA, the CDR3 is TGTGCCAGCAGTGCTCCACTAGCGGGAGTATCGGATACGCAGTATTTT.